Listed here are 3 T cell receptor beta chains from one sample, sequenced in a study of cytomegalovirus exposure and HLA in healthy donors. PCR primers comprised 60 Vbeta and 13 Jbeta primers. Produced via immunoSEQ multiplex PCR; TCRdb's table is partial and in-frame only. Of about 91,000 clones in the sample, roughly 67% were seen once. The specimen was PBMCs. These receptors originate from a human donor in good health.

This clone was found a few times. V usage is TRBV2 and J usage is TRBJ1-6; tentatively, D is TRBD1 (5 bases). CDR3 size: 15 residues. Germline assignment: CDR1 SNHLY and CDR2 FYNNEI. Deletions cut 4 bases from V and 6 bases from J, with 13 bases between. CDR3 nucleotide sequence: TGTGCCAGCAGTGCTCAGGGTTCGGTTAATTCACCCCTCCACTTT. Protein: CASSAQGSVNSPLHF. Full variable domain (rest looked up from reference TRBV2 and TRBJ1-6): EPEVTQTPSHQVTQMGQEVILRCVPISNHLYFYWYRQILGQKVEFLVSFYNNEISEKSEIFDDQFSVERPDGSNFTLKIRSTKLEDSAMYFCASSAQGSVNSPLHFGNGTRLTVT.

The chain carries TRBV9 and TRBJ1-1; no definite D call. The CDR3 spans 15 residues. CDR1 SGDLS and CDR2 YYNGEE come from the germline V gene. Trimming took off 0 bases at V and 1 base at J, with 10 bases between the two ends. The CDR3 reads CASSVDFRRNTEAFF. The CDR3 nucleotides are TGTGCCAGCAGCGTAGATTTTAGGAGGAACACTGAAGCTTTCTTT.

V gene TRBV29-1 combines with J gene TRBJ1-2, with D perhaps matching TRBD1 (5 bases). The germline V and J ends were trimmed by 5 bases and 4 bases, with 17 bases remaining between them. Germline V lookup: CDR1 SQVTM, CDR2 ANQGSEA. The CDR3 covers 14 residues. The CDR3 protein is CSVSGTADFYGYTF. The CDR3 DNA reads TGCAGCGTTTCCGGGACTGCGGACTTCTATGGCTACACCTTC.